Sequencing of this TCR beta chain was carried out in a study of T cell responses to AZD1222 COVID-19 vaccine. Remarks on this clone: What it binds is not known.

The study's findings and limits: Possibly, clonal diversity was underestimated; donors were largely white British and included more females. Among those given AZD1222, only five to seven were seropositive at baseline.

The CDR3 totals 17 residues. V lost 4 bases, J lost 0 bases, and 16 bases lay in between. Per the germline V gene, CDR1 is SGHRS and CDR2 is YFSETQ. Measured with immunoSEQ multiplex PCR; TCRdb has only the in-frame clones, and not every one. The sample has more than 85,000 clones, 91% seen once; the top ten hold less than 8%. The TCR comes from an adult in good health. The chain links TRBV5-1 to TRBJ1-4; D call uncertain. This sample comprised peripheral blood, obtained on day 0 of AZD1222 vaccination. CDR3 sequence reads: CASSTGPWGATNEKLFF. The CDR3 nucleotides are TGCGCCAGCAGCACCGGGCCTTGGGGAGCAACTAATGAAAAACTGTTTTTT.